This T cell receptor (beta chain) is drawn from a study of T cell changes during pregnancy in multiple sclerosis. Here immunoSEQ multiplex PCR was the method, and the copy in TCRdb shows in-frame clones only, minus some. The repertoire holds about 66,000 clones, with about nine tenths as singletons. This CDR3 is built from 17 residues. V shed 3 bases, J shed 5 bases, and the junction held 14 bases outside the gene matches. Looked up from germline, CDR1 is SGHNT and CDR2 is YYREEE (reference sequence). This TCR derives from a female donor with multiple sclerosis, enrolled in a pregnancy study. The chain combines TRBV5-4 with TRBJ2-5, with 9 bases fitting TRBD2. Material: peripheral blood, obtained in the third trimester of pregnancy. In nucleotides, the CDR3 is TGTGCCAGCAGCTCCGTAGCGGGAGTAGGGCGGGGGGAGACCCAGTACTTC. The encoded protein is CASSSVAGVGRGETQYF.